A few counts support the clone carrying this TCR beta chain. Across 20 to 25 US areas, participants ranged in age from about 18 to 100 years. The data are from a study of blood T cell repertoires in COVID-19. Study overall: Two negative PCRs, clearance, or symptom resolution had been documented for recovered Cohort 3 donors. Researchers got acute and convalescent COVID-19 samples from the United States, Italy and Spain.

This table comes from immunoSEQ multiplex PCR, and its TCRdb copy is limited to in-frame clones, with some not included. The table records approximately 360,000 clones, about 90% of them present only once. V was pared by 5 bases and J by 9 bases, with 13 bases of the junction left unmatched. Germline assignment: CDR1 LNHDA and CDR2 SQIVND (reference sequence). This CDR3 comprises 16 residues. The TCR comes from a middle-aged man in a cohort exposed to, infected with or recovered from COVID-19 (not recorded which). The sequenced sample was PBMCs or T cells enriched from blood (not recorded which). The chain combines TRBV19 with TRBJ2-1, with 10 bases identical to TRBD2. CDR3 bases: TGTGCCAGTAGTCCCGAGTTAGCTAGCGGGAGCCCTGAGCAGTTCTTC. Its protein product is CASSPELASGSPEQFF. Supplemented by reference TRBV19 and TRBJ2-1, the full variable domain reads DGGITQSPKYLFRKEGQNVTLSCEQNLNHDAMYWYRQDPGQGLRLIYYSQIVNDFQKGDIAEGYSVSREKKESFPLTVTSAQKNPTAFYLCASSPELASGSPEQFFGPGTRLTVL.